The present T cell receptor beta chain was sequenced within a study of blood T cell repertoires in COVID-19. Assay used: immunoSEQ multiplex PCR; TCRdb lists only in-frame clones, some missing. The sample carries 99,000 or so clones, approximately 80% recorded once. Sequencing used peripheral blood. The TCR was taken from a man in his sixties with acute or convalescent COVID-19.

The CDR3 DNA reads TGTGCCAGCAGTGTAGCGGGAGGGGGCACAGATACGCAGTATTTT. It yields the protein CASSVAGGGTDTQYF. V usage is TRBV2 and J usage is TRBJ2-3, with 11 bases aligning to TRBD2. The CDR3 has 15 residues. V dropped 4 bases and J dropped 1; count of bases not matched to a gene: 1. From germline, CDR1 is SNHLY and CDR2 FYNNEI.